This TCR beta chain was found in a study of spatial heterogeneity in lung cancer. Findings and limits, study-wide: Tumor mutation counts were tracked by expanded intratumoral alpha and beta TCR counts.

This clonotype appeared many times. Its target is unknown. Time point in this sample: sample taken at primary tumor resection. V lost 2 bases and J 10 bases, leaving 9 bases between the germline ends. Per germline, CDR1 MNHEY and CDR2 SVGAGI. The CDR3 runs 13 residues. A single record per CDR3 protein comes from TCRdb applying MiXCR to the 5' RACE reads. The sample lists 2,000 to 3,000 distinct CDR3 sequences, 8% occurring once. The sequenced sample was lung tumor tissue, obtained at surgery. The clonotype was recovered from a male donor with early-stage non-small cell lung cancer. J is TRBJ1-6 and V is TRBV6-5; no reliable D call. The CDR3 nucleotides read TGTGCCAGCAGTTACGAAGCCGGCTCACCCCTCCACTTT. Translating it yields CASSYEAGSPLHF.